This TCR beta chain was captured in a study of T-cell reconstitution after alpha-beta-depleted transplantation in children. Study-wide results and limits: Most T-cell counts and diversity one year after the transplant came from T cells that were newly produced. About two months after transplant, alpha-beta T cells reportedly came from several hundred expanded graft clones.

This clonotype was seen repeatedly, ten times or more. The target antigen is unknown. Preparation of the TCRbeta library involved a method that used unique molecular identifiers. MiXCR, applied by TCRdb to the PCR reads, yields one record per CDR3 protein. The sample yields over 85,000 distinct CDR3 sequences, around 6.1% seen once. The sequencing used PBMCs, mostly from graft donor cells, collected 60 days after TCRalphabeta/CD19-depleted stem cell transplant. The source is a female patient aged 2-9 years who had a stem cell transplant for Fanconi anemia, so the T cells may come from the graft donor.

Here the CDR3 reads CASSLWTNTGELFF. The CDR3 nucleotides read TGTGCCAGCAGTTTATGGACAAACACCGGGGAGCTGTTTTTT. The genes are TRBV28 and TRBJ2-2, with D unresolved. Germline V gene sequence: CDR1 MDHEN, CDR2 SYDVKM. The CDR3 sequence is 14 residues long. The ends were cut back, 0 bases at V and 2 bases at J, with 4 bases in the middle.